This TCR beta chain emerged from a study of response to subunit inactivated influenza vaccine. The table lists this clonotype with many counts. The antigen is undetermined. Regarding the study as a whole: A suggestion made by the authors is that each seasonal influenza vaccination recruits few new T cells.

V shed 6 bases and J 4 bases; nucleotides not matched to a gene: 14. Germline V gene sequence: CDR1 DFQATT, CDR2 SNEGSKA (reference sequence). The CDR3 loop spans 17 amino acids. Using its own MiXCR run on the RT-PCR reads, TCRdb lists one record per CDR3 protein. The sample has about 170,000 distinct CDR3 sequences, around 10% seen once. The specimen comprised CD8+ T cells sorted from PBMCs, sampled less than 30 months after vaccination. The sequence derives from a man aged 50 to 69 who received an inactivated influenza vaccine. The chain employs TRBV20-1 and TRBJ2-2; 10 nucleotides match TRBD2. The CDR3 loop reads CSAYGTSDYHLTGELFF. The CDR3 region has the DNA TGCAGTGCCTATGGGACTAGCGACTATCACCTCACCGGGGAGCTGTTTTTT.